This T cell receptor beta chain derives from a study of beta chain features in type 1 diabetes. At the level of the study: There was similarity between patients and healthy donors in age, gender and cell yields.

On this clone itself: Its target is not known.

The germline V gene encodes CDR1 GTSNPN and CDR2 SVGIG (reference sequence). Trimming left V 6 bases short and J 6 bases short, with 21 bases between. The CDR3 has 14 residues. Whole-study findings and limits: Type 1 diabetes patients showed a moderate but significant shortening of TCRB CDR3s in all four CD4+ subsets.

Expressed TCRB transcripts were sequenced, since all the RNA that had been isolated was reverse transcribed. Approximately 4 million reads on average were seen across naive, central memory and regulatory T cell samples. Some clones are missing from TCRdb's copy, which holds only in-frame ones; the method was immunoSEQ multiplex PCR. This table holds 680,000 or so clones, roughly 13% found once. The source material was naive CD4+ T cells from blood. The chain carries TRBV30 and TRBJ2-7; a possible D gene is TRBD2 (7 bases). This clonotype originated in a man between 18 and 29 years old with type 1 diabetes. The chain's CDR3 is CACRGAGMRFEQYF. CDR3 bases: TGTGCCTGCCGGGGGGCAGGGATGAGATTCGAGCAGTACTTC.